The source of this TCR beta chain is a study of cytomegalovirus exposure and HLA in healthy donors (dated 2017 in TCRdb). Broadly, across the study: According to an earlier analysis of 550 to 700 of the donors, roughly 180 million T cells yielded roughly 100 million unique TCR beta sequences and 276 Gb of sequence data. About 330 gigabases of sequencing data and 70 million to 100 million unique TCR sequences made up an early release that covered approximately 620 HLA-typed donors. The genetic ancestry cluster associated with self-reported Caucasian donors included 81% of the roughly 400 genotyped donors. The aim of the study was to test whether cataloging public T cell receptors could identify signatures of past pathogen exposure. The study used immunosequencing to profile the T cell repertoires of 600 to 850 subjects and linked those repertoires to cytomegalovirus serostatus. A separate validation cohort of roughly 120 different subjects was used in addition to the approximately 700-subject first cohort. To predict cytomegalovirus infection status, the study combined high-throughput TCR immunosequencing, statistical association of individual TCRs with disease status, and machine learning. In a later analysis, previously published TCR beta repertoires from roughly 710 donors were re-analyzed and high-resolution HLA genotyping was added so that TCR occurrence patterns could be studied. Rather than drawing on any new phenotypic data, the later analysis identified candidate immune exposures from TCR beta sequences and the way those sequences occurred across donors. To decide whether each TCR beta V gene segment behaved as functional or pseudogenic, an earlier analysis of some 600 of the donors relied on high-throughput TCR beta sequencing. Donor age, sex, ethnicity and CMV serostatus were compiled alongside the repertoire data. Genome-wide SNP genotypes for about 55% of the roughly 670 donors were used in a later genetic analysis, which treated that subset as a discovery cohort. All discovery cohort repertoires had been generated on a single sequencing platform. HLA typing included class I and class II loci at four-digit resolution. Typing coverage differed by locus: A, B, C, DRB1 and DQB1 were typed in about 629-640 donors, DQA1 in approximately 520, DPA1 in approximately 600, and DPB1 in just under 490. Because of strong linkage in the cohort, five DR-DQ haplotypes were treated as single units for association and clustering. Among roughly 370 genotyped donors of the cohort, an average of 235,054 unique TCR beta nucleotide sequences were sequenced per donor, 15% to 20% of them non-productive.

Concerning this clone itself: This receptor's antigen is unknown. The sample holds no much larger clone one base away, and base qualities are not on file.

The cohort consisted of hundreds of healthy bone marrow donors. Cohort members were all nominally healthy when sampled, although unrecorded immune exposures were likely present. The donor tested CMV seronegative, placing the donor among the 300 to 450 seronegative members of the cohort. A peripheral blood sample was provided by each donor, and peripheral blood mononuclear cells were used for TCR beta sequencing. Genomic DNA extraction from the blood cell samples was performed with the Qiagen DNeasy Blood Extraction Kit. The CDR3, from cysteine to phenylalanine, totals 15 residues. The DNA shown is the 45-base CDR3, in frame from base 1. V is pared back by 6 bases and J by 2 bases, with 15 bases lying between the germline termini. Via the germline V gene, CDR1 is MNHNS and CDR2 SASEGT. Receptor amplification or capture employed the immunoSEQ multiplex PCR assay. For the multiplex PCR, a mixture combining 60 forward primers for TCR Vbeta segments and 13 reverse primers for TCR Jbeta segments was used. A multiplex PCR assay on genomic DNA amplified the CDR3 region of rearranged TCR beta genes. On the Illumina HiSeq System, the amplified TCR beta libraries were sequenced as 87-base-pair reads. On the study's bioinformatics: A later analysis counted approximately 84 million unique TCR beta chains across the 666 repertoires, and around 9.9 million of these chains were shared by at least two donors. To remove PCR and sequencing errors, raw reads were error-corrected and collapsed into unique sequences using a nearest-neighbor algorithm that merged closely related sequences. CDR3 sequences were aligned to IMGT reference sequences to assign V, D and J gene segments. For a sequence to be retained, at least a six-nucleotide match to both a V gene segment and a J gene segment was required. A rearrangement was called productive if the CDR3 had no stop codons and remained in frame with V and J, and every other rearrangement was called non-productive. Following IMGT convention, CDR3 was defined as the stretch from the second conserved V-encoded cysteine up to the conserved J-encoded phenylalanine. The earlier analysis of roughly 590 of the donors excluded sequences that lacked an unambiguous match to a single V gene segment. In an earlier analysis of a few hundred of the donors, V segments were called functional above 56.7% productive rearrangements and were called segregating when the between-donor standard deviation exceeded 5%. A statistical classification framework was developed to diagnose cytomegalovirus status using the catalog of TCR beta chain sequences. V and J gene assignment, in a later analysis, came from comparing TCR nucleotide sequences with IMGT/GENE-DB human TR gene sequences. A later analysis assigned CDR3 sequences and most-parsimonious VDJ recombination scenarios with the TCRdist pipeline. In a later analysis, each TCR beta chain was defined by its CDR3 amino acid sequence together with its V-gene family, and reads without a unique V-gene family were excluded. A later analysis removed 592 highly shared, low-generation-probability nucleotide sequences to deal with suspected cross-contamination and a sequencing artifact. For each public chain, a later analysis derived a clonal expansion index from normalized ranks of inferred template counts within each repertoire. Generation probabilities in a later analysis came from a VDJ recombination model fitted to out-of-frame rearrangements, and those results were checked against IGoR. In a later analysis, hypergeometric tests were used to score TCR-TCR, TCR-HLA and TCR-CMV co-occurrence, with a repertoire-size bias correction applied to TCR pairs. To estimate false discovery rates, a later analysis permuted the HLA or CMV assignments 20 times. In a later analysis, co-occurring TCRs were grouped with DBSCAN, and TCRdist sequence similarity was added when clustering was performed within HLA-allele-positive subsets. Repertoires with fewer than 30,000 or more than 120,000 public chains, plus five repertoires with anomalous nucleotide sharing, were excluded from co-occurrence clustering. The source is immuneACCESS, and TCRdb retained only in-frame sequences with V and J called. Part of the clones is not carried over; for the studies checked, unresolved V genes explain less than half of this, and the remainder is unexplained. D and trimming come from the DNA, and the V and J calls and clone size come from that table. Present in this sample are under 300,000 clones, more than 55% of which were seen just once. Approximately 2.1% of the sample rests with the top ten.

On the study overall, not on this receptor specifically: An association between a missense DCLRE1C variant and V-gene and J-gene trimming of TCR beta chains was found in a later genetic analysis and replicated in an independent cohort. The sequencing pipeline was judged likely to have produced a cluster of highly shared sequence variants as a technical artifact. Only TCR beta chains were sequenced in this cohort, and the absence of alpha or paired-chain data limited detectable features. Several of the top co-occurrence clusters appeared to be linked to parvovirus B19, influenza, CMV and Epstein-Barr virus, according to a later analysis. In a later genetic analysis, fewer N-insertions in productive TCRs were reported among donors in an Asian-associated ancestry cluster than the approximately 630-donor mean. An earlier analysis of several hundred of the donors showed that most TCR beta V segments appeared in productive rearrangements either about 90% or about 30% of the time, which broadly matched IMGT annotations. Approximately 18 rarely observed V segments, including chromosome 9 orphons, were excluded from the earlier analysis of approximately 500 of the donors because counts were too low. Specific HLA alleles were associated with over 15,000 TCR beta sequences at a false discovery rate of 0.05 in a later analysis. A further reported finding was that TCR beta sequences accurately predicted the HLA-A and HLA-B alleles for most subjects in the first cohort. Presence/absence analyses assumed roughly uniform sequencing depth across donors, an assumption that may not hold. Correlated functional status among segregating V segments might be attributable to linkage disequilibrium, but an unknown experimental factor could not be ruled out. HLA typing was unavailable for some donors at each locus, so association tests used only the typed subset. The only immune exposure information available for the cohort was CMV serostatus. Most TCR sequences were seen in very few donors, while some public TCRs were found in many individuals. Assigning TCR associations to individual alleles was difficult when HLA alleles, especially DR and DQ, strongly co-occurred. According to the authors, the approach could potentially be generalized to other disease states and immunological phenotypes. In a later analysis, most CMV-associated TCR beta chains were found to appear HLA-restricted, with HLA associations seemingly driven largely by CMV exposure. In a later analysis, HLA-associated TCR beta chains showed more clonal expansion and lower generation probabilities than non-associated chains that were equally common. A total of roughly 160 TCR beta chains were listed by the study as associated with cytomegalovirus. In vitro tests confirmed that a few of the cytomegalovirus-associated TCR beta chains recognize cytomegalovirus antigens. The classifier was reported to diagnose cytomegalovirus status with high specificity and sensitivity in both the original and validation cohorts. A later analysis found that TCR association rates varied across HLA loci, with DRB1 alleles showing the most associated TCRs and HLA-C alleles the fewest. Because the 87-base-pair reads could not distinguish some IMGT-functional V segments, including TRBV6-2 and TRBV6-3, those segments were excluded.

The chain links TRBV6-1 with TRBJ2-3; TRBD2 could be the D gene, as 5 bases match. Input material: PBMCs. This clonotype was obtained from a female donor in good health and CMV-seronegative. The CDR3 has the sequence CASRGSAGHTDTQYF. The bases read TGTGCCAGCAGGGGGTCCGCGGGCCACACAGATACGCAGTATTTT.